This TCR beta chain was recorded in a study of early T cells in non-severe SARS-CoV-2 infection. The overall study: Chains from this unsorted whole-blood bulk RNA could not be paired. Study-level points and caveats: Private and CD4 specificities were missed by VDJdb matching, which favored anti-spike CD8 responses.

Molecules of cDNA were individually given unique molecular identifiers that were attached to them. TCRdb called the 5' RACE reads again in MiXCR, with one record for every CDR3 protein. The repertoire holds approximately 89,000 distinct CDR3 sequences, with over 11% as singletons. This clonotype turned up a few times. Antigen: not known. The CDR3 length is 14 residues. Deletions cut 6 bases from V and 5 bases from J, with 15 bases between. Germline CDR1 reads LGHNT; CDR2 reads FRNRAP. The specimen was whole blood. The chain joins TRBV12-5 to TRBJ2-3; D is unclear. The receptor comes from an adult who was a healthcare worker with PCR-confirmed SARS-CoV-2 infection or an uninfected control (not recorded which). The CDR3 is CASGSGIGEDTQYF. The DNA for the CDR3 is TGTGCTAGTGGCTCAGGTATAGGAGAAGATACGCAGTATTTT.